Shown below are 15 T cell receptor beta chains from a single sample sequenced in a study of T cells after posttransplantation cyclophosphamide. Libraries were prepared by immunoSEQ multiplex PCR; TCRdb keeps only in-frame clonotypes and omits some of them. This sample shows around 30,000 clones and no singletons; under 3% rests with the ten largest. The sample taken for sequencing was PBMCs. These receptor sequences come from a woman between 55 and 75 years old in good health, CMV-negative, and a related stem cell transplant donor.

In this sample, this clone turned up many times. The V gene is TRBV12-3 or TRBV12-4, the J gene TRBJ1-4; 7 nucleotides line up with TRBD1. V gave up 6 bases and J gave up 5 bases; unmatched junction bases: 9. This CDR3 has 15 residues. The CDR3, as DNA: TGTGCCAGCAGCCTCCAACAGGGGTCGAATGAAAAACTGTTTTTT. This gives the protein CASSLQQGSNEKLFF.

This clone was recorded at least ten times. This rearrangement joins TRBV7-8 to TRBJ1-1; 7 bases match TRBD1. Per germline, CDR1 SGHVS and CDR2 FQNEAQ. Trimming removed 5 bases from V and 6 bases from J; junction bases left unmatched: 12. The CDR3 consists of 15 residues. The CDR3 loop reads CASSTTTGNVAEAFF. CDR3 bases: TGTGCCAGCAGCACCACGACAGGGAATGTCGCTGAAGCTTTCTTT. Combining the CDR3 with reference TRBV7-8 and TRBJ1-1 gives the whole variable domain GAGVSQSPRYKVAKRGQDVALRCDPISGHVSLFWYQQALGQGPEFLTYFQNEAQLDKSGLPSDRFFAERPEGSVSTLKIQRTQQEDSAVYLCASSTTTGNVAEAFFGQGTRLTVV.

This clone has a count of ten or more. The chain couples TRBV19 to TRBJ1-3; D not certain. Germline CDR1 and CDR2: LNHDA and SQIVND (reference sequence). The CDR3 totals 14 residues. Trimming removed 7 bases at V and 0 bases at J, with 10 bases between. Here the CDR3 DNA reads TGTGCCAGTACTTTCGGTTCCTCTGGAAACACCATATATTTT. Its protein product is CASTFGSSGNTIYF. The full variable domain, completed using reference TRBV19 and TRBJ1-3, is DGGITQSPKYLFRKEGQNVTLSCEQNLNHDAMYWYRQDPGQGLRLIYYSQIVNDFQKGDIAEGYSVSREKKESFPLTVTSAQKNPTAFYLCASTFGSSGNTIYFGEGSWLTVV.

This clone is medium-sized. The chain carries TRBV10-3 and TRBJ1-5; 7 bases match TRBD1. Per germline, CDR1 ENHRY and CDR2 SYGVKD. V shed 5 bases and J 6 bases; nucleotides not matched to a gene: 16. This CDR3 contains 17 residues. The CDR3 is CAISPTSRQGHGQPQHF. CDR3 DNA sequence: TGTGCCATCAGTCCAACAAGTCGACAGGGCCACGGTCAGCCCCAGCATTTT.

The CDR3 here is CATSDQQTGTEQYF. The CDR3 bases are TGTGCCACCAGTGATCAACAAACAGGGACCGAGCAGTACTTC. The V gene is TRBV24-1, the J gene TRBJ2-7; possibly TRBD1 for D (6 bases). Germline CDR1 and CDR2: KGHDR and SFDVKD. This CDR3 contains 14 residues. The V end lost 3 bases, the J end lost 6 bases, and 14 bases lay between the germline ends.

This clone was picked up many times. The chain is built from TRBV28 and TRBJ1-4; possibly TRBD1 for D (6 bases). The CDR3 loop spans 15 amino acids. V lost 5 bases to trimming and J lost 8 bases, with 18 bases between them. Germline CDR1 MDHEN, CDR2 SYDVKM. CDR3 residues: CASSPPGGLEEKLFF. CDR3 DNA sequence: TGTGCCAGCAGTCCCCCCGGGGGGCTGGAGGAAAAACTGTTTTTT. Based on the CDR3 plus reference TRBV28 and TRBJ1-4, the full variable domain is DVKVTQSSRYLVKRTGEKVFLECVQDMDHENMFWYRQDPGLGLRLIYFSYDVKMKEKGDIPEGYSVSREKKERFSLILESASTNQTSMYLCASSPPGGLEEKLFFGSGTQLSVL.

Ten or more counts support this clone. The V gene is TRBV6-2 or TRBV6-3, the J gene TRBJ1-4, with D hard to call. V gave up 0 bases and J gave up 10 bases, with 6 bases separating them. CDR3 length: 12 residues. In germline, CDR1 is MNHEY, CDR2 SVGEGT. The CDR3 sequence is CASSYSEGKLFF. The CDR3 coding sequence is TGTGCCAGCAGTTACTCGGAGGGAAAACTGTTTTTT.

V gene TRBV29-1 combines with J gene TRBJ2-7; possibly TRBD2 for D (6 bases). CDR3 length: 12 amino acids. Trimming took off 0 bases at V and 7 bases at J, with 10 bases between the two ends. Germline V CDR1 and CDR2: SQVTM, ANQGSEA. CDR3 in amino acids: CSVEEGTWEQYF. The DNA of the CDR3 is TGCAGCGTTGAAGAGGGGACTTGGGAGCAGTACTTC.

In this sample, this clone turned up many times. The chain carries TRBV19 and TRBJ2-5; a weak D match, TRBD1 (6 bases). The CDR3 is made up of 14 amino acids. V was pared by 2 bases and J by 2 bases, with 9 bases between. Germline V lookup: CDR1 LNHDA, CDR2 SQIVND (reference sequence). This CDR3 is CASSIRTAQETQYF. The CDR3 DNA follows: TGTGCCAGTAGTATACGGACAGCTCAAGAGACCCAGTACTTC.

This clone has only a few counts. The CDR3 loop is CAISAGTGPDTQYF. Written as DNA, the CDR3 is TGTGCCATCAGCGCCGGGACAGGACCAGATACGCAGTATTTT. V usage is TRBV10-3 and J usage is TRBJ2-3; the match to TRBD1 covers 8 bases. The CDR3 has 14 residues. Germline assignment: CDR1 ENHRY and CDR2 SYGVKD. V shed 6 bases and J 4 bases; nucleotides not matched to a gene: 6.

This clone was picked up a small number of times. In DNA form, the CDR3 reads TGTGCCAGCAGTCAACCGGGACTAGCGGGGAGGAATGAGCAGTTCTTC. Translating it yields CASSQPGLAGRNEQFF. The chain has TRBV12-3 or TRBV12-4 and TRBJ2-1, with 13 bases fitting TRBD2. The CDR3 extends over 16 amino acids. J gave up 7 bases and V 5 bases, and 8 bases lay outside the gene matches.

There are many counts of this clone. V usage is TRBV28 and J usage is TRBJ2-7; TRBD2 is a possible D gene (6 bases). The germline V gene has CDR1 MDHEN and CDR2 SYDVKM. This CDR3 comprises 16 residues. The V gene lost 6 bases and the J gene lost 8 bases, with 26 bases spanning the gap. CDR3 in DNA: TGTGCCAGCAGCCCCGGTGGCGGGGACCCTAAAAGAAAGCAGTACTTC. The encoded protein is CASSPGGGDPKRKQYF.

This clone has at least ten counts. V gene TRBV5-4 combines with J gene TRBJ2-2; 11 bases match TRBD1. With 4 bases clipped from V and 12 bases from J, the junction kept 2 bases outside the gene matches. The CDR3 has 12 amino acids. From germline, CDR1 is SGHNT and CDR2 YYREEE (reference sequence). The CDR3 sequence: CASSQDRGQLFF. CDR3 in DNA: TGTGCCAGCAGCCAGGACAGGGGGCAGCTGTTTTTT. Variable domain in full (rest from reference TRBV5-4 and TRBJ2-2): ETGVTQSPTHLIKTRGQQVTLRCSSQSGHNTVSWYQQALGQGPQFIFQYYREEENGRGNFPPRFSGLQFPNYSSELNVNALELDDSALYLCASSQDRGQLFFGEGSRLTVL.

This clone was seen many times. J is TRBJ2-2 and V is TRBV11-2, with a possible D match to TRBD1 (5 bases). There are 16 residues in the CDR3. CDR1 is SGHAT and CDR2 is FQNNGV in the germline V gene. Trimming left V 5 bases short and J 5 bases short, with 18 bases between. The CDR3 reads CASSRLVGAWTGELFF. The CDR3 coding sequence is TGTGCCAGCAGCCGTTTAGTTGGGGCTTGGACCGGGGAGCTGTTTTTT.

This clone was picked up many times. The CDR3 reads CASRRNYEQYF. The CDR3 DNA reads TGTGCCAGCAGGCGTAACTACGAGCAGTACTTC. This sequence joins TRBV5-8 and TRBJ2-7; D is unclear. The CDR3 consists of 11 residues. Germline V gives CDR1 SGHTS, CDR2 YDEGEE. Trimming removed 5 bases at V and 3 bases at J, with 6 bases between.